The clone carrying this T cell receptor (beta chain) has only a few counts. These data belong to a study of blood T cell repertoires in COVID-19. The V and J ends lost 1 base and 4 bases respectively, with 10 bases between them. Germline V lookup: CDR1 LGHDT, CDR2 YNNKEL (reference sequence). The CDR3 totals 14 residues. TCRdb keeps only in-frame clones here, not all; method: immunoSEQ multiplex PCR. The table has over 150,000 clones, around 74% seen once. Sequencing input: peripheral blood. V is TRBV3-1 (or the pseudogene TRBV3-2) and J is TRBJ1-2; TRBD1 might be the D (5 bases). This TCR came from a woman of 80 years or more with acute or convalescent COVID-19. CDR3 bases: TGTGCCAGCAGCCAAGGGACATCCGCCTATGGCTACACCTTC. As protein: CASSQGTSAYGYTF.